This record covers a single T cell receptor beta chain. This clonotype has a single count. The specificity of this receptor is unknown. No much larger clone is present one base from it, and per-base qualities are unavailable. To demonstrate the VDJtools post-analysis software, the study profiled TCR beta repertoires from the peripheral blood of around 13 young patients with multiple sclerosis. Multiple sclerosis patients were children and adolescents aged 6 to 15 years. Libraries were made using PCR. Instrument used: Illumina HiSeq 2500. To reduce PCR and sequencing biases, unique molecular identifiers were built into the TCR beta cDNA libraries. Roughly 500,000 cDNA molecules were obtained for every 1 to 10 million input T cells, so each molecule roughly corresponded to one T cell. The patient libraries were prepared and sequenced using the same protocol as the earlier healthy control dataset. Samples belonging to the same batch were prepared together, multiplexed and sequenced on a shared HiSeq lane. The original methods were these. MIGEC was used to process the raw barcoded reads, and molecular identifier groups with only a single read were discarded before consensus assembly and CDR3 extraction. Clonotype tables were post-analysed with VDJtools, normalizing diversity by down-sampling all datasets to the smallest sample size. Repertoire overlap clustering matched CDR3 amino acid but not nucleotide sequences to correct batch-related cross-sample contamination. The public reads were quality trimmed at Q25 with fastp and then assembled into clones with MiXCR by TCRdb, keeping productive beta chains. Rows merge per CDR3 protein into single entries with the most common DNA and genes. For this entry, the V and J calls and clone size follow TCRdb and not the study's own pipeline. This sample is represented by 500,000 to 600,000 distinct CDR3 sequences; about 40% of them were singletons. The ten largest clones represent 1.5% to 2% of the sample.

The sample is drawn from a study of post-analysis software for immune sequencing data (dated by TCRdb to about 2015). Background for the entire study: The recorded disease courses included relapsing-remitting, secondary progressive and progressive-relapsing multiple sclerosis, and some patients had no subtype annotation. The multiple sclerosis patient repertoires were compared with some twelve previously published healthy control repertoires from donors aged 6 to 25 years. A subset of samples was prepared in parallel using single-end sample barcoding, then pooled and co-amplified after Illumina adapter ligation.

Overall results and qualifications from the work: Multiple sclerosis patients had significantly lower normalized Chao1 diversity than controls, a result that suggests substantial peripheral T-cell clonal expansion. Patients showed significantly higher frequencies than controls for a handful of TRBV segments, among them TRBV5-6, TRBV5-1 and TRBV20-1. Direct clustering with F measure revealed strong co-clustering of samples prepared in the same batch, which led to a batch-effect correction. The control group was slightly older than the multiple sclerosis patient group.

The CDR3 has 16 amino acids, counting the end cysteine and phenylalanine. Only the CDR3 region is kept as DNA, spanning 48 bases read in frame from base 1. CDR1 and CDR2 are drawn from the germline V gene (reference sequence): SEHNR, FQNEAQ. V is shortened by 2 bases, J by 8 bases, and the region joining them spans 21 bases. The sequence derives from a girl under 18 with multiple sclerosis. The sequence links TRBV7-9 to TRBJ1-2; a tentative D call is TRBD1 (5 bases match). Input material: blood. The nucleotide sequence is TGTGCCAGCAGCTTAACCCAAGACAGCCCGACGTTAGGCTACACCTTC. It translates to CASSLTQDSPTLGYTF. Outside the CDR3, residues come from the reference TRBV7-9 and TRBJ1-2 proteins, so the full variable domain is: DTGVSQNPRHKITKRGQNVTFRCDPISEHNRLYWYRQTLGQGPEFLTYFQNEAQLEKSRLLSDRFSAERPKGSFSTLEIQRTEQGDSAMYLCASSLTQDSPTLGYTFGSGTRLTVV.